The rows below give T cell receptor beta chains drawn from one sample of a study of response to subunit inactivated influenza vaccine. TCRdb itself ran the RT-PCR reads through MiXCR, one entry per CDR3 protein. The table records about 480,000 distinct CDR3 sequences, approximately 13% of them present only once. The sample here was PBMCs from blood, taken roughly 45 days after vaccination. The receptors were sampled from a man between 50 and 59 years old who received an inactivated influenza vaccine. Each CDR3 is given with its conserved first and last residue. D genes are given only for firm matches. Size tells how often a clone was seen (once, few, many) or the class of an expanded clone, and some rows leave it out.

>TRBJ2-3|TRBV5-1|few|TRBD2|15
TGCGCCAGCAGCTTAAAGCGGGGTGACACAGATACGCAGTATTTT
CASSLKRGDTDTQYF
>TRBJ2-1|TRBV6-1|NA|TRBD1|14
TGTGCCAGCAGTGAAAGGACGGGACAGAATGAGCAGTTCTTC
CASSERTGQNEQFF
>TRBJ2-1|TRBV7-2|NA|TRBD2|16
TGTGCCAGCAGCTGGAGTAGCGGGGGAGCCGACGGTGAGCAGTTCTTC
CASSWSSGGADGEQFF
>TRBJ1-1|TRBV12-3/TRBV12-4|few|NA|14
TGTGCCAGCATCCCCCGTGGGTACTTTGCTGAAGCTTTCTTT
CASIPRGYFAEAFF
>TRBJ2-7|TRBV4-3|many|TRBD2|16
TGCGCCAGCAGCCAAGATTTGAGCGGGGTCCTCTACGAGCAGTACTTC
CASSQDLSGVLYEQYF
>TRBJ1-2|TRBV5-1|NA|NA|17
TGCGCCAGCAGCTTGGATTTCCCAGGGGAAGTACTATATGGCTACACCTTC
CASSLDFPGEVLYGYTF
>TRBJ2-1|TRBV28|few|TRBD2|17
TGTGCCAGCAGTACCGGGACTAGCGTAGTCTCCCACAATGAGCAGTTCTTC
CASSTGTSVVSHNEQFF
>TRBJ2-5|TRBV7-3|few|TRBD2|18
TGTGCCAGCAGCTTAAACCCACTAGCGGGAGTTCCGTCAGAGACCCAGTACTTC
CASSLNPLAGVPSETQYF
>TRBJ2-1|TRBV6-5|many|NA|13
TGTGCCAGCAGTTACCAGCTATCCAATGAGCAGTTCTTC
CASSYQLSNEQFF
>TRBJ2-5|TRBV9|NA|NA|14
TGTGCCAGCAGCCCCCCGTTAGCTGTGGAGACCCAGTACTTC
CASSPPLAVETQYF
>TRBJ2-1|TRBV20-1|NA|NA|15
TGCAGTGCTAGAGATGGTACCCAGTCCTACAATGAGCAGTTCTTC
CSARDGTQSYNEQFF
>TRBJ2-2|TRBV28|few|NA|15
TGTGCCAGCAGTTTAGGGCAGGGCAGCACCGGGGAGCTGTTTTTT
CASSLGQGSTGELFF
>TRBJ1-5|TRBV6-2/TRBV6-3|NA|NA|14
TGTGCCAGCAGTTATATAGGGCTCAATCAGCCCCAGCATTTT
CASSYIGLNQPQHF
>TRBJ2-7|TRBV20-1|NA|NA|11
TGCAGTGCTAGAGGAAATGACGAGCAGTACTTC
CSARGNDEQYF
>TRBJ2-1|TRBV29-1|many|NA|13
TGCAGCGTCCTTGGGGGATTTTGGGTGGAGCAGTTCTTC
CSVLGGFWVEQFF
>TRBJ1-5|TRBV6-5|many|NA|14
TGTGCCAGCAGTTCCCTAGGGAGCAATCAGCCCCAGCATTTT
CASSSLGSNQPQHF
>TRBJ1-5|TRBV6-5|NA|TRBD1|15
TGTGCCAGCAGTTATACCGGACAGGGAGATCAGCCCCAGCATTTT
CASSYTGQGDQPQHF
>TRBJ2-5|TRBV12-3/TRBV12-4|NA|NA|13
TGTGCCCGCGGTCACAGGGAAGGGGAGACCCAGTACTTC
CARGHREGETQYF
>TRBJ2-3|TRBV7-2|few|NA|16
TGTGCCAGCAGCTTACCGGAGTCGGGGGGCACAGATACGCAGTATTTT
CASSLPESGGTDTQYF
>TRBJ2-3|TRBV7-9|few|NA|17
TGTGCCAGCAGCTTAGCGCTAAGTGGAGGGGGCACAGATACGCAGTATTTT
CASSLALSGGGTDTQYF
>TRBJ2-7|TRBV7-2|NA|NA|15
TGTGCCAGCAGCTTAGTCCGGACAGAATCCTACGAGCAGTACTTC
CASSLVRTESYEQYF
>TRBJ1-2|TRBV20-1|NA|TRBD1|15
TGCAGTGCTAGAAACGGCAGGGGGGCTAACTATGGCTACACCTTC
CSARNGRGANYGYTF
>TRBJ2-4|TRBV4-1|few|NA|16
TGCGCCAGCAGCCAAGTCACTTCACTAGCCAAAAACATTCAGTACTTC
CASSQVTSLAKNIQYF
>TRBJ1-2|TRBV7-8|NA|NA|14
TGTGCCAGCAGCCCCGGTGGGCCGGCCGGCGGCTACACCTTC
CASSPGGPAGGYTF
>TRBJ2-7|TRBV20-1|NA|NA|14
TGCAGTGCTCTATCGAGCGGAGCAACCTACGAGCAGTACTTC
CSALSSGATYEQYF
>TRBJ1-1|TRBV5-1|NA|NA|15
TGCGCCAGCAGCTTGGCCGGGGTGGGGAATTCTGAAGCTTTCTTT
CASSLAGVGNSEAFF
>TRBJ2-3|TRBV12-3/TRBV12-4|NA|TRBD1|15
TGTGCCAGCAGTTTCACCGGGACAGTGTCAGATACGCAGTATTTT
CASSFTGTVSDTQYF
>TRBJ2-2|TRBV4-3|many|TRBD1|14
TGCGCCAGCAGCGACAGGGTGTACACCGGGGAGCTGTTTTTT
CASSDRVYTGELFF
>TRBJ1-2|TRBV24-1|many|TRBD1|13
TGTGCCACCAGTACGGGACAGGACTATGGCTACACCTTC
CATSTGQDYGYTF
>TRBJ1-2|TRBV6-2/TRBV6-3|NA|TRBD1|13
TGTGCCAGCAGTCCTGACAGGGTTGGTGGCTACACCTTC
CASSPDRVGGYTF
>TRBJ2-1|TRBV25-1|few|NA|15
TGTGCCAGCAGTGGGAGGGATTTAAAATACAATGAGCAGTTCTTC
CASSGRDLKYNEQFF
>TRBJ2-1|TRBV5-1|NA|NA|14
TGCGCCAGCAGCCGCGACCTACAGTACAATGAGCAGTTCTTC
CASSRDLQYNEQFF
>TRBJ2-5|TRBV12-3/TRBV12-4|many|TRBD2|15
TGTGCCAGCACCTTCGGGGGGTATAACCAAGAGACCCAGTACTTC
CASTFGGYNQETQYF
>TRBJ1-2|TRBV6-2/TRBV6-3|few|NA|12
TGTGCCAGCAGTTACATAGAGGACGGCTACACCTTC
CASSYIEDGYTF
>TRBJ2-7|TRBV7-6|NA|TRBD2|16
TGTGCCAGCAGCCCAGAGACTAGCGGTAGCTCCTACGAGCAGTACTTC
CASSPETSGSSYEQYF
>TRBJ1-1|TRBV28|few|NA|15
TGTGCCAGCAGCACCCATGTCGGGGTGTACACTGAAGCTTTCTTT
CASSTHVGVYTEAFF
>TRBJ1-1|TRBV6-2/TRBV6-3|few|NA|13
TGTGCCAGCAGTAAACTCTTCCGGAGCGAAGCTTTCTTT
CASSKLFRSEAFF
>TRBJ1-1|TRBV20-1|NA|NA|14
TGCAGTGCTAGTACAGCACTAATGAACACTGAAGCTTTCTTT
CSASTALMNTEAFF
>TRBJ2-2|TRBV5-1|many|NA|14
TGCGCCAGCAGGCCAGGGATAAACACCGGGGAGCTGTTTTTT
CASRPGINTGELFF
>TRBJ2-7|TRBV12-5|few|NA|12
TGTGCTAGTGGTACGGGACGGTTCGTGCAGTACTTC
CASGTGRFVQYF
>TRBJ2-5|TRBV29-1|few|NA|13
TGCAGCGTTGATATAGGGGATGGGGAGACCCAGTACTTC
CSVDIGDGETQYF
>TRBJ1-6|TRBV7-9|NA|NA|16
TGTGCCAGCAGCCAAGTGAGGGGACCGAATAATTCACCCCTCCACTTT
CASSQVRGPNNSPLHF
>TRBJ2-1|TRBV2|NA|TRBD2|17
TGTGCCAGCAGTCGAAGGTGGGCTAGCGGGACCTACAATGAGCAGTTCTTC
CASSRRWASGTYNEQFF
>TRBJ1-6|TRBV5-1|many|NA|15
TGCGCCAGCAGCTTGGATGGGAGAGGGAATTCACCCCTCCACTTT
CASSLDGRGNSPLHF
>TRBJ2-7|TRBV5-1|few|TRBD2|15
TGCGCCAGCAGCTCCCTAGCGGGGATGGGGTACGAGCAGTACTTC
CASSSLAGMGYEQYF
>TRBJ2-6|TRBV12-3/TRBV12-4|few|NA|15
TGTGCCAGCAGTTTAACAGCCGCTGGGGCCAACGTCCTGACTTTC
CASSLTAAGANVLTF
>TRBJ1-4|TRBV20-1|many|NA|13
TGCAGTGCTATTATGGGGACTAATGAAAAACTGTTTTTT
CSAIMGTNEKLFF
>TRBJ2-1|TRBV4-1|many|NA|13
TGCGCCACACGACAGGACTCCTACAATGAGCAGTTCTTC
CATRQDSYNEQFF